A single sample is the source of the 2 T cell receptor beta chains below, sequenced in a study of cytomegalovirus exposure and HLA in healthy donors. TCRdb's table, derived via immunoSEQ multiplex PCR, lists solely in-frame clones and lacks some. The sample consists of approximately 170,000 clones, 85% of them appearing once. The source material was PBMCs. These receptors all come from a man aged 18 to 29 in good health and CMV-seropositive.

V and J are TRBV14 and TRBJ2-3; 7 positions agree with TRBD2. With V trimmed by 1 base and J by 1 base, 5 bases remained unmatched. CDR3 length: 16 amino acids. Germline V gene data show CDR1 as SGHDN and CDR2 as FVKESK. The DNA of the CDR3 is TGTGCCAGCAGCCAAGGCCCGGGGGGAGGCACAGATACGCAGTATTTT. It codes for CASSQGPGGGTDTQYF.

The V call is TRBV13, the J call TRBJ2-1, with 15 bases aligning to TRBD2. Trimming at V came to 4 bases and at J to 6 bases, leaving 1 base not matched to a gene. Germline V gene lookup returns CDR1 PRHDT and CDR2 FYEKMQ (reference sequence). The CDR3 consists of 15 residues. The CDR3 region has the DNA TGTGCCAGCAGCTGGACTAGCGGGAGGGCCAATGAGCAGTTCTTC. Translated, it gives CASSWTSGRANEQFF.